A single T cell receptor beta chain is shown here with its context. Its antigen is currently not known. No per-base quality is available; no much larger clone lies one base away. RNA was extracted from bulk unsorted tissue and checked for quality with a NanoDrop ND-1000 and an Agilent 2100. Donors were newly diagnosed lung cancer patients admitted for thoracic surgery in China between August and November 2014, without prior chemotherapy. The study excluded patients who had received radiotherapy or chemotherapy before or who had another cancer at the same time. Pieces of surgical tissue measuring about 1-2.1 cm3 were kept in RNAlater solution and held at -80 degrees C until needed. The method behind the library was multiplex PCR. Sequencing was performed on an Illumina HiSeq 2500. TCRbeta libraries were built by three rounds of nested PCR using primers (Table S4), following protocols modified from ARM-PCR. Before sequencing, PCR products in the 200-500 bp range were cut out of the gel and cleaned up using the QIAquick gel extraction kit. Regarding the original processing steps: Trimmomatic was used to clean the reads, FLASH was used to merge the reads into complete CDR3 sequences, and MiTCR was used to assign the reads to V(D)J germline segments. Clonal diversity was computed as the inverse Simpson's index with VDJtools. In-frame sequences without a premature stop codon were defined as productive reads. TCRdb redid the processing of the public reads, applying fastp at Q25 and MiXCR, and retained in-frame beta chains. Each CDR3 protein gets just one entry, which takes the most common genes and DNA from the rows behind it. TCRdb's processing, not the authors' own work, is the source of the V and J calls. Counted in this sample were some 120,000 distinct CDR3 sequences; around three fifths of them appeared once. The ten most abundant clones make up roughly 12% of the sample.

This record belongs to a study of tumor and adjacent non-tumor tissue in lung cancer (dated by TCRdb to 2016 to 2019). With respect to the entire study: By cancer type, the cohort comprised eleven to twelve adenocarcinoma patients, a couple of squamous cell carcinoma patients and 1 small cell lung cancer patient. The roughly 15 patients were aged roughly 30 to 85 years, included approximately ten men and 5 women, and had TNM stage I to III disease. Sequencing generated a total of around 120 million productive TCRbeta reads, averaging around 4 million reads per sample. Using bulk TCRbeta repertoires from some 14 lung cancer patients, the study set lung tumor tissue side by side with matched distant non-tumor lung tissue. Fewer than 35 paired specimens, one tumor and one normal lung sample per patient, were profiled by TCRbeta CDR3 sequencing. The investigation overall reported the following: Because peripheral blood was not sequenced, the blood TCRbeta repertoires of the lung cancer patients in the study went unexamined. The sequencing platform is not named in the methods, and unique molecular identifiers are not mentioned. A significantly larger cumulative share of the repertoire was made up by the top 100 clones in normal lung than in tumor tissue. Only about 15 patients were in the cohort, and the authors stated that larger samples and more detailed clinical data are needed. TCR diversity was significantly higher in younger patients, and greater tumor TCR diversity was associated with shorter overall survival and shorter disease-free survival. Tumor tissue showed significantly higher TCR diversity (inverse Simpson) than normal lung tissue, at 431.37 vs 166.20 (P = 0.0075, Mann-Whitney U test).

The CDR3 numbers 16 residues from cysteine through phenylalanine. Only the CDR3 portion is preserved as DNA: 48 bases, with reading frame beginning at the first base. Recombination joined TRBV21-1 with TRBJ1-3. TRBV21-1 is given as a pseudogene. Source material: lung tumor tissue. The origin of this receptor is a man under 40 with non-small cell lung cancer. The CDR3 is CASSKAMASSGNTIYF. The nucleotides are TGTGCCAGCAGCAAAGCCATGGCCAGCTCTGGAAACACCATATATTTT.